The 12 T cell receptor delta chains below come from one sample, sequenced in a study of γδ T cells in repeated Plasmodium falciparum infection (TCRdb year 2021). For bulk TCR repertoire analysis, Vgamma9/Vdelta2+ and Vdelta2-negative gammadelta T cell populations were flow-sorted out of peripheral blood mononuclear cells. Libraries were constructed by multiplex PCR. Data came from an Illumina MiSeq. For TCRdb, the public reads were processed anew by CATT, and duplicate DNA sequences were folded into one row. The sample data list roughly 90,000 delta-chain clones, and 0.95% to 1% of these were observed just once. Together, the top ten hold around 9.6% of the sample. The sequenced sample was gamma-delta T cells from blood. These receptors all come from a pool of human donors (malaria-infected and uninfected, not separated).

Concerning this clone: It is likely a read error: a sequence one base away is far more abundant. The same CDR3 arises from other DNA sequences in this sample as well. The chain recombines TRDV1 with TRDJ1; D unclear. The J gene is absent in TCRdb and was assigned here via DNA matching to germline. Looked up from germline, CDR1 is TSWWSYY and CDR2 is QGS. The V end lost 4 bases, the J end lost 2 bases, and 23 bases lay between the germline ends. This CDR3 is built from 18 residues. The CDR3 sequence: CALGAPSGWPRRTDKLIF. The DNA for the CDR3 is TGTGCTCTTGGGGCGCCGTCGGGCTGGCCCCGAAGGACCGATAAACTCATCTTT.

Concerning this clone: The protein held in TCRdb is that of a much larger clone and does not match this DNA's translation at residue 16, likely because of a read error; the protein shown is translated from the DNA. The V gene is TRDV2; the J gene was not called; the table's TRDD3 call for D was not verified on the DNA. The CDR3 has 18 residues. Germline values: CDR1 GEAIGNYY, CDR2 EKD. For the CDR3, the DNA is TGTGCCTGTGTACACCGCGGGACACGCTCCTGGGACACCCGACAGACGTTTTTC. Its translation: CACVHRGTRSWDTRQTFF.

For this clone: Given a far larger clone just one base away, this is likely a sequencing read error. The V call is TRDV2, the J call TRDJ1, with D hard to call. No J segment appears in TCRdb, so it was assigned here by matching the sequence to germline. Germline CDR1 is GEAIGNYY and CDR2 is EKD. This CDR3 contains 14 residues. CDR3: CACDTVTNTDKLIF. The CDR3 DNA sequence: TGTGCCTGCGACACCGTGACGAACACCGATAAACTCATCTTT.

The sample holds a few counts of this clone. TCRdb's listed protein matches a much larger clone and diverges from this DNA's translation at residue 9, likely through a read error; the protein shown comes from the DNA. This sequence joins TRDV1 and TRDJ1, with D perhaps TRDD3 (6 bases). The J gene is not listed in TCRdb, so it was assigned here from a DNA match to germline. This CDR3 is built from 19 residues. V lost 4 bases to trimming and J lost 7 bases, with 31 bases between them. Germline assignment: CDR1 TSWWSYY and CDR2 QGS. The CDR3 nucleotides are TGTGCTCTTGGGGTCCCCACCGCTGCGGAAGGGATAGGGAGAACTAAACTCATCTTT. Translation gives CALGVPTAAEGIGRTKLIF.

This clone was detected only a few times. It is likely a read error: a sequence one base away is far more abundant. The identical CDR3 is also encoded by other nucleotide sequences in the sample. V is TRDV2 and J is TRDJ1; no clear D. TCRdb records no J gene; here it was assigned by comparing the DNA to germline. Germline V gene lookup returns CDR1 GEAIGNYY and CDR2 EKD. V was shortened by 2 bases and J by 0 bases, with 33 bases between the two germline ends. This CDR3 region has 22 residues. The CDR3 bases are TGTGCCTGTGACAGGCTGAAGACCTCCTTTCCGACCGGATTGCCCTACACCGATAAACTCATCTTT. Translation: CACDRLKTSFPTGLPYTDKLIF.

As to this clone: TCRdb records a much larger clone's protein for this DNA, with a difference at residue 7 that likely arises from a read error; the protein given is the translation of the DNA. The CDR3 protein is CALGDPIPTYGVEFKLIF. CDR3 bases: TGTGCTCTTGGGGACCCCATTCCCACTTACGGTGTGGAGTTTAAACTCATCTTT. This rearrangement joins TRDV1 to TRDJ1; D remains unclear. The CDR3 has 18 residues. Germline values: CDR1 TSWWSYY, CDR2 QGS. V gave up 3 bases and J gave up 7 bases, with 27 bases separating them.

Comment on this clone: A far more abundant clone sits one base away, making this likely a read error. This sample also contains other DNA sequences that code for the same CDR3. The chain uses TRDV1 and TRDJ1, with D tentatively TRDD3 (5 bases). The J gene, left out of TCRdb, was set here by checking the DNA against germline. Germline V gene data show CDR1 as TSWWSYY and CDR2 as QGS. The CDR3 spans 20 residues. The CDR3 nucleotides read TGCGCTCTTGGGGAACTGTCTAAGCCGCCCCCGACGACCTTTGCCGATAAACTCATCTTT. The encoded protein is CALGELSKPPPTTFADKLIF.

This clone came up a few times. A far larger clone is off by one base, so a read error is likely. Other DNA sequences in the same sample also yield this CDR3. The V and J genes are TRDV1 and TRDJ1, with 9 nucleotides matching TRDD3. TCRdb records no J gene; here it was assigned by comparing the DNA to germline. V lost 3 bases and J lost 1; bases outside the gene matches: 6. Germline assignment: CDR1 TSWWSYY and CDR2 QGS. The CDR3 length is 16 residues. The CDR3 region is CALGDLGDFITDKLIF. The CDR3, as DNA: TGTGCTCTTGGGGATCTGGGGGATTTCATCACCGATAAACTCATCTTT.

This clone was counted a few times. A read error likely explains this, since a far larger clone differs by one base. The chain's CDR3 is CALGGRVRTGGSWDTRQMFF. As DNA, the CDR3 is TGTGCTCTTGGGGGCAGGGTAAGAACTGGGGGATCCTGGGACACCCGACAGATGTTCTTC. The V gene is listed as TRDV1; no J gene was called; the table's D gene call, TRDD3, was not cross checked with the DNA. This CDR3 comprises 20 residues. Germline CDR1 is TSWWSYY and CDR2 is QGS.

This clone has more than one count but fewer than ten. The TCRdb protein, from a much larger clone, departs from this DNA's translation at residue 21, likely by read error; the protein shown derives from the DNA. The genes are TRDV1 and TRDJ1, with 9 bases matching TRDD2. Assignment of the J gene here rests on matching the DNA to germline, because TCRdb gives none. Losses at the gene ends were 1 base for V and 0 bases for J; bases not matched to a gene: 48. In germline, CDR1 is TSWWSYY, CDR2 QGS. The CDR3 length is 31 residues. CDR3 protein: CALGEHRGLLPSYLHPYRPLSVRGYTDKLIF. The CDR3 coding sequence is TGTGCTCTTGGGGAACATCGGGGCCTCCTTCCTTCCTACCTCCACCCTTACCGACCCCTTTCGGTGAGGGGGTACACCGATAAACTCATCTTT.

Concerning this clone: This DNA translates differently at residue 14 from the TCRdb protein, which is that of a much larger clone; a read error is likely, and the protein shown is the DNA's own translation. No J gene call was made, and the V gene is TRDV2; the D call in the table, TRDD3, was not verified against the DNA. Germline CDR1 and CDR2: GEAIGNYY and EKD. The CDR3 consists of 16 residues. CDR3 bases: TGTGCCTGGGGATTCTCGTACTGGGGGATACTCGATAAATTCATCTTT. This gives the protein CAWGFSYWGILDKFIF.

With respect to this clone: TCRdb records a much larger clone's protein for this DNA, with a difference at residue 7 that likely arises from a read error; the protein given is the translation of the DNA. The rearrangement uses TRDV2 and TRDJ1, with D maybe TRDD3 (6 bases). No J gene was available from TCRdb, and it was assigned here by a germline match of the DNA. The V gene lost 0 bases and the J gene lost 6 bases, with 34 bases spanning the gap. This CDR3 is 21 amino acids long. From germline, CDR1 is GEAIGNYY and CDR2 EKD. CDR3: CACDTVHVGDRRGLATHKLIF. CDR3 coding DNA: TGTGCCTGTGACACCGTGCACGTAGGGGATCGCCGAGGGTTAGCGACTCATAAACTCATCTTT.